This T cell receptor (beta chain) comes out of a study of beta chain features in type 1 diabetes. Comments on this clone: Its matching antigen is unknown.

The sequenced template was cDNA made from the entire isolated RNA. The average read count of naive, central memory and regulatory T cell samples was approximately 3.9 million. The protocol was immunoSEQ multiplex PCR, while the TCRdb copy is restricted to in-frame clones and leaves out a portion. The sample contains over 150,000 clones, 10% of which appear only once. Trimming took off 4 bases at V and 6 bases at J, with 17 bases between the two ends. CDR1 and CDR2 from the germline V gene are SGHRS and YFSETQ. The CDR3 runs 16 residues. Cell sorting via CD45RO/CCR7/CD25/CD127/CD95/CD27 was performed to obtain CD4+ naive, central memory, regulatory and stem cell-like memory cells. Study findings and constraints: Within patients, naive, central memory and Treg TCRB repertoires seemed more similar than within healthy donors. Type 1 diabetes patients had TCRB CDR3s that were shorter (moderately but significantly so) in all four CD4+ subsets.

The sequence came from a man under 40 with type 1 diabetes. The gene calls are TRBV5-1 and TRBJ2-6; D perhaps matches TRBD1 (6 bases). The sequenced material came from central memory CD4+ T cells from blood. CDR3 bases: TGCGCCAGCAGCCCAACAGGGTATGGCGAGGCCAACGTCCTGACTTTC. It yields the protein CASSPTGYGEANVLTF.